This T cell receptor (beta chain) was recovered during a study of PD-L1 blockade in urothelial cancer. Germline-derived CDR1 and CDR2 are SEHNR and FQNEAQ (reference sequence). CDR3 length: 13 amino acids. V was shortened by 5 bases and J by 6 bases, with 14 bases between the two germline ends. Time point of the sample: pretreatment peripheral blood. Method: immunoSEQ multiplex PCR; TCRdb's copy keeps in-frame clones and lacks some. The repertoire holds some 80,000 clones, around four fifths seen once, with 6.5% to 8% in the top ten. The sequenced sample was PBMCs, obtained around atezolizumab (anti-PD-L1) treatment. The receptor's source is a man aged 40-50 years with urothelial cancer. The chain couples TRBV7-9 to TRBJ2-7, with D perhaps matching TRBD1 (5 bases). The CDR3 bases are TGTGCCAGCAGCCAATCTGGACATGTCGAGCAGTACTTC. It codes for CASSQSGHVEQYF.